These T cell receptor beta chains were read from a single sample in a study of neurological immune-mediated disorders. TCRdb independently ran MiXCR on the 5' RACE reads; one entry per CDR3 protein. The top ten hold 2.5% to 4% of the sample, which has around 50,000 distinct CDR3 sequences, roughly 3.5% seen once. Sample: PBMCs. These receptors all stem from a woman younger than 45 with multiple sclerosis. Each CDR3 is given without its conserved first and last residue. Fields, in order: V gene, J gene, CDR3 protein.

V gene: TRBV9; J gene: TRBJ1-4; CDR3 protein: ASSAHPVEGSNEKLF
V gene: TRBV7-9; J gene: TRBJ2-1; CDR3 protein: ASSLFVSLGHNEQF
V gene: TRBV5-1; J gene: TRBJ1-4; CDR3 protein: ASSWWTGRDEKLF
V gene: TRBV20-1; J gene: TRBJ1-1; CDR3 protein: SATGYKGFAF
V gene: TRBV7-2; J gene: TRBJ2-7; CDR3 protein: ASSEISVGEQY
V gene: TRBV11-2; J gene: TRBJ2-7; CDR3 protein: ASSRVAGRGNYYEQY
V gene: TRBV5-1; J gene: TRBJ2-3; CDR3 protein: ASSVPGGGTDTQY
V gene: TRBV20-1; J gene: TRBJ2-4; CDR3 protein: SATDRGVAKNIQY
V gene: TRBV5-1; J gene: TRBJ2-2; CDR3 protein: ASSRGNTGELF
V gene: TRBV20-1; J gene: TRBJ2-1; CDR3 protein: SASGLLGGSYNEQF
V gene: TRBV2; J gene: TRBJ1-1; CDR3 protein: ASSYREVWRANTEAF
V gene: TRBV14; J gene: TRBJ1-1; CDR3 protein: ASSQEFIPTEAF
V gene: TRBV7-9; J gene: TRBJ1-2; CDR3 protein: ASSPLRPPNYGYT
V gene: TRBV15; J gene: TRBJ2-7; CDR3 protein: ATSRDLFGGSEQY
V gene: TRBV7-9; J gene: TRBJ2-7; CDR3 protein: ASSFADRSREQY
V gene: TRBV7-9; J gene: TRBJ2-7; CDR3 protein: ASSLVSSEQY
V gene: TRBV20-1; J gene: TRBJ1-4; CDR3 protein: SARDRRRIGSRLF
V gene: TRBV7-8; J gene: TRBJ2-6; CDR3 protein: ASSLGTDLRANVLT
V gene: TRBV5-1; J gene: TRBJ1-1; CDR3 protein: ASKGQGWTEAF
V gene: TRBV28; J gene: TRBJ2-7; CDR3 protein: ASSHALGLAGVGEQY
V gene: TRBV29-1; J gene: TRBJ2-1; CDR3 protein: SERDRENEQF
V gene: TRBV5-1; J gene: TRBJ1-1; CDR3 protein: ASSLVGDRDKEAF
V gene: TRBV20-1; J gene: TRBJ2-7; CDR3 protein: SARDPSGSNHYEQY
V gene: TRBV20-1; J gene: TRBJ2-7; CDR3 protein: SARGAGTSSGYEQY
V gene: TRBV10-3; J gene: TRBJ2-2; CDR3 protein: ASTRRTGELF
V gene: TRBV7-2; J gene: TRBJ1-5; CDR3 protein: ASSLGTGANQPQH
V gene: TRBV5-1; J gene: TRBJ1-2; CDR3 protein: ASSSGVTGDYGYT
V gene: TRBV5-4; J gene: TRBJ2-3; CDR3 protein: ASRGAGGPSTDTQY
V gene: TRBV7-2; J gene: TRBJ1-1; CDR3 protein: ASTEPGVMNTEAF
V gene: TRBV11-2; J gene: TRBJ2-7; CDR3 protein: ASSLPMRYEQY
V gene: TRBV7-9; J gene: TRBJ1-1; CDR3 protein: ASSLKSGLTEAF
V gene: TRBV10-2; J gene: TRBJ2-7; CDR3 protein: ASNDGDYEQY
V gene: TRBV20-1; J gene: TRBJ2-1; CDR3 protein: SARVLAGHNEQF
V gene: TRBV6-5; J gene: TRBJ1-4; CDR3 protein: ASSFTNRGLEKLF
V gene: TRBV5-6; J gene: TRBJ1-1; CDR3 protein: ASSLVQLNTEAF
V gene: TRBV20-1; J gene: TRBJ2-7; CDR3 protein: SAPDYRYEQY
V gene: TRBV7-9; J gene: TRBJ2-7; CDR3 protein: ASSMQDYEQY
V gene: TRBV6-1; J gene: TRBJ2-3; CDR3 protein: AIGLATDTQY
V gene: TRBV5-1; J gene: TRBJ1-2; CDR3 protein: ASSWTDRGPGYT
V gene: TRBV5-4; J gene: TRBJ1-1; CDR3 protein: ASSLGSRDTEAF
V gene: TRBV7-9; J gene: TRBJ2-7; CDR3 protein: ASSSAGKFYEQY
V gene: TRBV5-1; J gene: TRBJ1-2; CDR3 protein: ASNSGGGGYGYT
V gene: TRBV19; J gene: TRBJ1-2; CDR3 protein: ASSIDTIQGYGYT
V gene: TRBV24-1; J gene: TRBJ1-2; CDR3 protein: ATSDPRTGAGANYGYT
V gene: TRBV29-1; J gene: TRBJ2-1; CDR3 protein: SVSGPL
V gene: TRBV5-1; J gene: TRBJ2-3; CDR3 protein: ASSSGVSGSGVGVTDTQY
V gene: TRBV28; J gene: TRBJ1-6; CDR3 protein: ASRVSIQPLH
V gene: TRBV7-3; J gene: TRBJ1-1; CDR3 protein: ASSLTFPGSGGGATEAF
V gene: TRBV4-2; J gene: TRBJ1-2; CDR3 protein: ASSQEIGGAGGYT
V gene: TRBV5-8; J gene: TRBJ2-7; CDR3 protein: ASSFAPGQREQY
V gene: TRBV5-1; J gene: TRBJ2-3; CDR3 protein: ASTLEGGTWDTQY
V gene: TRBV5-1; J gene: TRBJ2-2; CDR3 protein: ASSSLLQGSNTGELF
V gene: TRBV2; J gene: TRBJ1-2; CDR3 protein: ASNLRGQGGDGYT
V gene: TRBV9; J gene: TRBJ1-2; CDR3 protein: ASSVAGNHGYT
V gene: TRBV20-1; J gene: TRBJ1-2; CDR3 protein: SARDNLANYGYT
V gene: TRBV5-1; J gene: TRBJ1-2; CDR3 protein: ASSLDTTHIYGYT
V gene: TRBV12-3/TRBV12-4; J gene: TRBJ1-6; CDR3 protein: ASSLDSERALH
V gene: TRBV21-1; J gene: TRBJ1-5; CDR3 protein: ASSRKNRARENLSNQPQH
V gene: TRBV10-2; J gene: TRBJ2-1; CDR3 protein: ASSSGGAGRNEQF
V gene: TRBV6-6; J gene: TRBJ1-2; CDR3 protein: ASSLTTNSGYT